The 16 T cell receptor beta chains presented below share a single source sample, sequenced in a study of cytomegalovirus exposure and HLA in healthy donors. PCR employed 60 Vbeta and 13 Jbeta primers. Libraries were prepared by immunoSEQ multiplex PCR; TCRdb keeps only in-frame clonotypes and omits some of them. Of 180,000 or so clones detected, 75% appear once; the ten largest clones hold roughly 8%. Sequenced sample: PBMCs. Source of these receptors: a woman in her 40s in good health and CMV-seropositive.

There are a few counts of this clone. This chain links TRBV28 with TRBJ1-1, with D tentatively TRBD1 (5 bases). CDR3 length: 15 amino acids. V lost 5 bases and J 4 bases, leaving 17 bases between the germline ends. Germline V gene data show CDR1 as MDHEN and CDR2 as SYDVKM. CDR3 coding DNA: TGTGCCAGCAGTCCCCCCTCAGGGAGGAGCACTGAAGCTTTCTTT. Its protein is CASSPPSGRSTEAFF.

V gene TRBV28 combines with J gene TRBJ1-6, with D unclear. V lost 10 bases and J 0 bases, leaving 13 bases between the germline ends. This CDR3 region has 15 residues. Germline CDR1 is MDHEN and CDR2 is SYDVKM. CDR3 protein: CATKPGNSYNSPLHF. For the CDR3, the DNA is TGTGCCACTAAACCGGGAAACTCCTATAATTCACCCCTCCACTTT.

This sequence joins TRBV27 and TRBJ1-5; D is ambiguous. Germline values: CDR1 MNHEY, CDR2 SMNVEV (reference sequence). The CDR3 covers 13 residues. Between the trimmed V and J ends, which lost 6 bases and 6 bases, there was a span of 12 bases. CDR3 coding DNA: TGTGCCAGCAGGGGAGGCCACAGTCAGCCCCAGCATTTT. Encoded protein: CASRGGHSQPQHF.

This chain uses TRBV7-8 with TRBJ1-2, with 9 bases matching TRBD1. V was clipped by 3 bases and J by 6 bases; unmatched bases: 5. The CDR3 runs to 14 residues. CDR1 and CDR2 (germline): SGHVS, FQNEAQ. The CDR3 here is CASSFLDRGNGYTF. CDR3 DNA: TGTGCCAGCAGCTTCCTGGACAGGGGAAATGGCTACACCTTC.

In this sample, this clone turned up a few times. The rearrangement uses TRBV7-2 and TRBJ2-7, with D maybe TRBD1 (5 bases). Trimming took off 3 bases at V and 2 bases at J, with 5 bases between the two ends. The CDR3 totals 12 residues. The germline gives CDR1 SGHTA, CDR2 FQGNSA. The CDR3: CASSLDTYEQYF. In nucleotides, the CDR3 is TGTGCCAGCAGCTTGGACACCTACGAGCAGTACTTC. The entire variable domain, with the rest obtained from reference TRBV7-2 and TRBJ2-7, is as follows: GAGVSQSPSNKVTEKGKDVELRCDPISGHTALYWYRQSLGQGLEFLIYFQGNSAPDKSGLPSDRFSAERTGGSVSTLTIQRTQQEDSAVYLCASSLDTYEQYFGPGTRLTVT.

This chain joins TRBV6-6 and TRBJ1-6; 9 nucleotides match TRBD1. The V gene end was trimmed by 4 bases and the J gene end by 8 bases; junction bases not matched to a gene: 3. CDR1 MNHNY and CDR2 SVGAGI come from the germline V gene (reference sequence). The CDR3 has 14 amino acids. CDR3 protein: CASSSRDRDSPLHF. Here the CDR3 DNA reads TGTGCCAGCAGTTCGCGGGACAGGGATTCACCCCTCCACTTT.

This clone has more than one count but fewer than ten. The genes are TRBV2 and TRBJ1-4, with 7 bases identical to TRBD1. Losses at the gene ends were 4 bases for V and 3 bases for J; bases not matched to a gene: 11. CDR1 is SNHLY and CDR2 is FYNNEI in the germline V gene. This CDR3 contains 17 residues. CDR3 amino acids: CASSGRDSPFSNEKLFF. Here the CDR3 DNA reads TGTGCCAGCAGTGGGAGGGACAGCCCTTTTTCTAATGAAAAACTGTTTTTT.

The chain links TRBV5-8 to TRBJ1-4; 10 bases line up with TRBD1. Per germline, CDR1 SGHTS and CDR2 YDEGEE. Losses at the gene ends were 4 bases for V and 1 base for J; bases not matched to a gene: 4. CDR3 length equals 16 residues. CDR3 protein: CASSPGQGVTNEKLFF. CDR3 nucleotide sequence: TGTGCCAGCAGCCCCGGACAGGGGGTAACTAATGAAAAACTGTTTTTT.

This chain joins TRBV9 and TRBJ2-3; 10 bases line up with TRBD2. In germline, CDR1 is SGDLS, CDR2 YYNGEE. Trimming took 2 bases from V and 4 from J; bases not matched to a gene: 10. This CDR3 is built from 17 residues. The DNA for the CDR3 is TGTGCCAGCAGCGTGGCCCCTAGCGGGAGCGGCGCAGATACGCAGTATTTT. Translating it yields CASSVAPSGSGADTQYF.

J is TRBJ1-3 and V is TRBV7-3, with 8 bases identical to TRBD1. Germline CDR1 and CDR2: SGHTA and FQGTGA. The V gene end was trimmed by 2 bases and the J gene end by 3 bases; junction bases not matched to a gene: 9. This CDR3 has 17 amino acids. The CDR3 DNA reads as TGTGCCAGCAGCTTATTCTCCCCGACAGGGGTTGGAAACACCATATATTTT. The encoded protein is CASSLFSPTGVGNTIYF.

The rearrangement uses TRBV5-1 and TRBJ2-2; 12 bases fit TRBD1. The CDR3 covers 15 residues. Germline CDR1 is SGHRS and CDR2 is YFSETQ. V lost 4 bases, J lost 8 bases, and 6 bases stayed unmatched. The CDR3 DNA is TGCGCCAGCAGCAGGGACAGGGGGCTGGCTGGGGAGCTGTTTTTT. This encodes CASSRDRGLAGELFF.

The J gene is TRBJ2-2, the V gene TRBV4-2; TRBD2 matches at 13 bases. Looked up from germline, CDR1 is LGHNA and CDR2 is YNFKEQ. The CDR3 consists of 16 residues. The V and J ends lost 4 bases and 4 bases, in that order; junction bases with no gene match: 3. CDR3 protein: CASSPRLAGGTGELFF. Written as DNA, the CDR3 is TGTGCCAGCAGCCCTAGACTAGCGGGGGGCACCGGGGAGCTGTTTTTT.

V and J are TRBV15 and TRBJ1-3, with D tentatively TRBD1 (6 bases). The CDR3 is made up of 16 amino acids. Looked up from germline, CDR1 is LNHNV and CDR2 is YYDKDF (reference sequence). V lost 7 bases to trimming and J lost 4 bases, with 20 bases between them. The CDR3: CATKNPSGARGNTIYF. The CDR3 DNA is TGTGCCACCAAAAATCCCTCAGGGGCGAGGGGAAACACCATATATTTT.

This clone was seen a handful of times. The chain joins TRBV27 to TRBJ2-1; possibly TRBD2 for D (5 bases). V shed 7 bases and J shed 1 base, with 20 bases lying between them. The CDR3 length is 17 residues. Germline V gene data show CDR1 as MNHEY and CDR2 as SMNVEV (reference sequence). In DNA, the CDR3 is TGTGCCAGCATCACACGGGGTGGGAGTGCTTCCTACAATGAGCAGTTCTTC. Translated, it gives CASITRGGSASYNEQFF.

The CDR3 here is CASTMTGAAPLHF. The CDR3 nucleotides read TGTGCCAGCACCATGACAGGGGCAGCACCCCTCCACTTT. The genes are TRBV2 and TRBJ1-6; 8 positions agree with TRBD1. The germline V gene has CDR1 SNHLY and CDR2 FYNNEI. This CDR3 is built from 13 residues. J was trimmed by 11 bases and V by 7 bases; bases with no gene match: 7.

The CDR3 region has the DNA TGCAGCGTTTATGACAGGGTAAACACTGAAGCTTTCTTT. Translated: CSVYDRVNTEAFF. The V gene is TRBV29-1, the J gene TRBJ1-1; 7 nucleotides match TRBD1. The CDR3 totals 13 residues. Trimming removed 5 bases from V and 2 bases from J; junction bases left unmatched: 5. Germline values: CDR1 SQVTM, CDR2 ANQGSEA.